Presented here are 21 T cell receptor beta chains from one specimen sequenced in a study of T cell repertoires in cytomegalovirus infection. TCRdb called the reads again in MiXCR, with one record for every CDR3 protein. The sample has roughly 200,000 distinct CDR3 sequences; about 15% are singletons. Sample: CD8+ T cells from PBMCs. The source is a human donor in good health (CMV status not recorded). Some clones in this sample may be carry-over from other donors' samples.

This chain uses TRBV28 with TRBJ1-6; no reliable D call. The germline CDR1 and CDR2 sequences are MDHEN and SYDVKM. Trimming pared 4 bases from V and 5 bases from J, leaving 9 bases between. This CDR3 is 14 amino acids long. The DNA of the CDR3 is TGTGCCAGCAGTTCGGGAGCAGATAATTCACCCCTCCACTTT. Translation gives CASSSGADNSPLHF.

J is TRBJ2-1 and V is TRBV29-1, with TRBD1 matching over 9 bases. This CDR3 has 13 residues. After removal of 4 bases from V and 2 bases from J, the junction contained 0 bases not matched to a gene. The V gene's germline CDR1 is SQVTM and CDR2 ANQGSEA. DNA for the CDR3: TGCAGCGTTGGGGACAGGGCCTACAATGAGCAGTTCTTC. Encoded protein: CSVGDRAYNEQFF.

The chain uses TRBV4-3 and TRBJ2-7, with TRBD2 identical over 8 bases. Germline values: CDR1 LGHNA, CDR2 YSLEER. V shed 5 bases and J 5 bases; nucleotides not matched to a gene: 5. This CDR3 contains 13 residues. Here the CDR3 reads CASSSREGNEQYF. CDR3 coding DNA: TGCGCCAGCAGCTCCCGGGAGGGTAACGAGCAGTACTTC.

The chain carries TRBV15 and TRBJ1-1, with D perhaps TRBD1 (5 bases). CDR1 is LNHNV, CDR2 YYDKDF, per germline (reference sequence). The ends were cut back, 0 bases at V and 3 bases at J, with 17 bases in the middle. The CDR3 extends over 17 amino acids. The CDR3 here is CATSRDRVGQGDTEAFF. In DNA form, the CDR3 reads TGTGCCACCAGCAGAGATCGTGTAGGGCAGGGAGACACTGAAGCTTTCTTT. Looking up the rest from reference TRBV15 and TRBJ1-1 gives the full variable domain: DAMVIQNPRYQVTQFGKPVTLSCSQTLNHNVMYWYQQKSSQAPKLLFHYYDKDFNNEADTPDNFQSRRPNTSFCFLDIRSPGLGDTAMYLCATSRDRVGQGDTEAFFGQGTRLTVV.

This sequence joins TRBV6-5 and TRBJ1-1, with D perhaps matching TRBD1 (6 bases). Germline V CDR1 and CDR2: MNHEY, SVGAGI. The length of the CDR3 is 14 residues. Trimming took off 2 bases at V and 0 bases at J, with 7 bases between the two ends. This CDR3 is CASSYRGLNTEAFF. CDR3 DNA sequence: TGTGCCAGCAGTTACCGGGGGCTGAACACTGAAGCTTTCTTT.

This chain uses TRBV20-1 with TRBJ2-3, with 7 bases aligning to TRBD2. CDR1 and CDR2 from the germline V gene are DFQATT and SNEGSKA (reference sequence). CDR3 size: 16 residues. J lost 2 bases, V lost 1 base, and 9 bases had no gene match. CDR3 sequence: CSARAYTSANTDTQYF. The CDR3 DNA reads TGCAGTGCTAGAGCCTATACTAGCGCTAACACAGATACGCAGTATTTT.

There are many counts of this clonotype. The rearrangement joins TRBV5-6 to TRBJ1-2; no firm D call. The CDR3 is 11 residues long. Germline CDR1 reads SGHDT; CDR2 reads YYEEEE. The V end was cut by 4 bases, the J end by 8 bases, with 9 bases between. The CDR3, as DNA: TGTGCCAGCAGCGGGAGCGGGGGCTACACCTTC. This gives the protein CASSGSGGYTF.

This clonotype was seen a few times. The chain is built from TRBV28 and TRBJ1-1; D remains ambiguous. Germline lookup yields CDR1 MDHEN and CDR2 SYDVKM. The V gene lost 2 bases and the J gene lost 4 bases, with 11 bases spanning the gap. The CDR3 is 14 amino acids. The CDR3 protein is CASSLNPGITEAFF. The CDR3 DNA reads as TGTGCCAGCAGTTTAAACCCCGGGATCACTGAAGCTTTCTTT.

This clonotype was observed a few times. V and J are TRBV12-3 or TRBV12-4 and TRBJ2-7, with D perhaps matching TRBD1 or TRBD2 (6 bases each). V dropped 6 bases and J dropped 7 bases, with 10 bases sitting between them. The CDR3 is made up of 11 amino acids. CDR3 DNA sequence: TGTGCCAGCAGCGGGGGCCCGGAGCAGTACTTC. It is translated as CASSGGPEQYF.

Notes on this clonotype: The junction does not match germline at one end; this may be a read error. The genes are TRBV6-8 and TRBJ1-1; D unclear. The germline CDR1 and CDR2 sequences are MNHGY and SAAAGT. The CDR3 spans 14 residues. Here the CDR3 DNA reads TGTGTCAGCAGTTACGCAGGTTCGAACACTGAAGCTTTCTTT. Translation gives CVSSYAGSNTEAFF.

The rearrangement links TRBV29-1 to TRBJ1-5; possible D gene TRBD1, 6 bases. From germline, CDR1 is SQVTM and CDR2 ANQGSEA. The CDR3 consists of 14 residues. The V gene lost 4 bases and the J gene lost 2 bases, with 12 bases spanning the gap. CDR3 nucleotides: TGCAGCGTTGGGGGGGGCGAAGGCAATCAGCCCCAGCATTTT. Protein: CSVGGGEGNQPQHF.

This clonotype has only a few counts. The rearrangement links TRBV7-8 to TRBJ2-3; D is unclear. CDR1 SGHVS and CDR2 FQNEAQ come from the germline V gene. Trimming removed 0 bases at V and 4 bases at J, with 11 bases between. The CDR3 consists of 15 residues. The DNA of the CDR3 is TGTGCCAGCAGCTTAGCCTTGATCTTGGCAGATACGCAGTATTTT. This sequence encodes CASSLALILADTQYF.

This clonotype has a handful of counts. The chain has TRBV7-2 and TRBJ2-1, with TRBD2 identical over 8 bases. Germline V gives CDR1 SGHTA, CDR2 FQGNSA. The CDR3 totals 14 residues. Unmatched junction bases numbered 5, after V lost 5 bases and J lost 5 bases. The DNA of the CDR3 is TGTGCCAGCAGCGGCGGACTAGCCCACAATGAGCAGTTCTTC. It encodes CASSGGLAHNEQFF.

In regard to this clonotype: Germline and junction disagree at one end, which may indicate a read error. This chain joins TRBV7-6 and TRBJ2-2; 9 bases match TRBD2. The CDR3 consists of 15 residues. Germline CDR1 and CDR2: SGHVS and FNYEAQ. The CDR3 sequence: CASSAGGLPAGELFF. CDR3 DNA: TGTGCTAGCAGCGCGGGGGGGTTGCCGGCCGGGGAGCTGTTTTTT.

Here the CDR3 reads CASKQGFSYNEQFF. The CDR3 DNA follows: TGTGCCAGCAAACAGGGGTTCTCCTACAATGAGCAGTTCTTC. The rearrangement joins TRBV12-3 or TRBV12-4 to TRBJ2-1, with 7 nucleotides matching TRBD1. Unmatched junction bases numbered 3, after V lost 7 bases and J lost 0 bases. The CDR3 runs 14 residues.

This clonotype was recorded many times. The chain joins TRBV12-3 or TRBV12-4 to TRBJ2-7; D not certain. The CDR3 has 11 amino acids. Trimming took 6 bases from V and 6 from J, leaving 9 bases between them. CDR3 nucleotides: TGTGCCAGCAGCTCAACCAGCGAGCAGTACTTC. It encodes CASSSTSEQYF.

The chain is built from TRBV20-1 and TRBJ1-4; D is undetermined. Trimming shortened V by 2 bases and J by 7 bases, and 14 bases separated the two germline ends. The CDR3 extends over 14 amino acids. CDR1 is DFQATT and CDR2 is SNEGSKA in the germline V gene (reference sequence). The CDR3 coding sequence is TGCAGTGCTAGACTCCCGGGGTCGCGTGAAAAACTGTTTTTT. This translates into CSARLPGSREKLFF.

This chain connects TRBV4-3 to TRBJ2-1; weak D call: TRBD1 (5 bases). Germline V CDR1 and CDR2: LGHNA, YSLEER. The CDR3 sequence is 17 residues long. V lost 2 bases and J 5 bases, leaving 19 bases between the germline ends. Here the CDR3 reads CASSQTLSGLGDNEQFF. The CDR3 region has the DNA TGCGCCAGCAGCCAAACTTTATCAGGGTTAGGAGACAATGAGCAGTTCTTC.

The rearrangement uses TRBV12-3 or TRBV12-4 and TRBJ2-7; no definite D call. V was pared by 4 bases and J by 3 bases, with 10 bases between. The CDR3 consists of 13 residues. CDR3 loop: CASSWSPDYEQYF. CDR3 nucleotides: TGTGCCAGCAGTTGGTCCCCAGACTACGAGCAGTACTTC.

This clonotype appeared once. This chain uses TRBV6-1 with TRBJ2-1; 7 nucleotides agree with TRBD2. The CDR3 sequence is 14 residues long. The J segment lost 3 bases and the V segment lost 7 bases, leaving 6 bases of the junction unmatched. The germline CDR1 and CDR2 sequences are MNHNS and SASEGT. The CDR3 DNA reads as TGTGCCAGCACAACCGGGGGGAACTACAATGAGCAGTTCTTC. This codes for CASTTGGNYNEQFF.

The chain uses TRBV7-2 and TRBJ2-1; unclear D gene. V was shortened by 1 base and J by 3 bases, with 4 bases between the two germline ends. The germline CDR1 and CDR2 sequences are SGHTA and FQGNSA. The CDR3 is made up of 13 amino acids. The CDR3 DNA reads TGTGCCAGCAGCTTAGGACACTACAATGAGCAGTTCTTC. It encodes CASSLGHYNEQFF.